The clone carrying this T cell receptor beta chain was counted once. The sample originates from a study of blood T cell repertoires in COVID-19. The wider study: The study drew acute and convalescent COVID-19 samples from the United States, Italy and Spain. T cells, B-cell-depleted T cells, or PBMCs supplied cDNA or gDNA.

Authors' processing steps: Amplification of reference gene primers was used by the study to estimate nucleated cell counts. The repertoire was sequenced with immunoSEQ multiplex PCR; TCRdb's copy has only in-frame clones and lacks some. That table gives V, J and clone size, and the DNA gave D and trimming. This table holds 90,000 to 120,000 clones, around 80% found once. The CDR3 has 14 amino acids. V gave up 8 bases and J gave up 3 bases, with 16 bases separating them. CDR1 and CDR2 from the germline V gene are MNHEY and SVGAGI. This receptor was obtained from a man aged 65-85 years with acute or convalescent COVID-19. The chain is built from TRBV6-5 and TRBJ1-2; D unresolved. The sequencing sample was made of peripheral blood. CDR3: CASVRALGDYGYTF. The CDR3 DNA reads TGTGCCAGCGTAAGGGCCCTGGGAGACTATGGCTACACCTTC.